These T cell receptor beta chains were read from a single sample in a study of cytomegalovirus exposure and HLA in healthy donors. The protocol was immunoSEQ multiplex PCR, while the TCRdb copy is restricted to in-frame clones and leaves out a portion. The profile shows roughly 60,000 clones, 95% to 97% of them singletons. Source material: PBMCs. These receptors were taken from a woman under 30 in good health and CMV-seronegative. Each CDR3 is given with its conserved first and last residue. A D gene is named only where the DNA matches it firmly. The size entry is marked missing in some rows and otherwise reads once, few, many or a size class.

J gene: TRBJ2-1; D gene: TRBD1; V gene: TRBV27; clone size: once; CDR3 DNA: TGTGCCAGCAGTTGGGACAGGGTGTTTGAGCAGTTCTTC; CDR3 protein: CASSWDRVFEQFF
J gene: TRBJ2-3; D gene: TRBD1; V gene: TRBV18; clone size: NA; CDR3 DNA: TGTGCCAGCTCACCTAGTCTGACAGGGTCCGGAGATACGCAGTATTTT; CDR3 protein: CASSPSLTGSGDTQYF
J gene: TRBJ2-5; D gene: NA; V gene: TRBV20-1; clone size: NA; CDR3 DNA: TGCAGTATGGGGCAGACCCAGTACTTC; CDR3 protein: CSMGQTQYF
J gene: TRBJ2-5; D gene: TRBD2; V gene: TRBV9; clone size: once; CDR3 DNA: TGTGCCAGCAGCGTAGATGGGGCGGGGGGGGAGACCCAGTACTTC; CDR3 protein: CASSVDGAGGETQYF
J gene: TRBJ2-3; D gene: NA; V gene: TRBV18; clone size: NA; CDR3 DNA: TGTGCCAGCTCATCCTGGAGGATGGAGACAGATACGCAGTATTTT; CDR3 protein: CASSSWRMETDTQYF
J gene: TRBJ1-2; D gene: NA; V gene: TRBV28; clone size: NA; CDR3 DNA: TGTGCCAGCAGTTTAATCGGGAACTATGGCTACACCTTC; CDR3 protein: CASSLIGNYGYTF
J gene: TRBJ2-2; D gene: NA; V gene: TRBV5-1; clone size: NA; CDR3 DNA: TGCGCCAGCAGCTTGGGGATGTCGGGGGGCGCGGCCGGGGAGCTGTTTTTT; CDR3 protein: CASSLGMSGGAAGELFF
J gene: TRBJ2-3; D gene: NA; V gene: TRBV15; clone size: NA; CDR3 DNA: TGTGCCACCAGCGGGGGCCGTAGCACAGATACGCAGTATTTT; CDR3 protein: CATSGGRSTDTQYF
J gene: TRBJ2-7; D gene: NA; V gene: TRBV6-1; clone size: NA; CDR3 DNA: TGTGCCAGCAGTGAAGCGGGGGGAAGCTCCTACGAGCAGTACTTC; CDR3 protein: CASSEAGGSSYEQYF
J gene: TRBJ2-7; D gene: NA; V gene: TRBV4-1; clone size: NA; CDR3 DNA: TGCGCCAGCAGCCAAAACACAGGGTATGAGCAGTACTTC; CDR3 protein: CASSQNTGYEQYF
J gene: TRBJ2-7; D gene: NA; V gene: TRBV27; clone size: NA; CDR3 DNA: TGTGCCAGCGGCTCTCCTATTGGGCAGTCCTACGAGCAGTACTTC; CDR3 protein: CASGSPIGQSYEQYF
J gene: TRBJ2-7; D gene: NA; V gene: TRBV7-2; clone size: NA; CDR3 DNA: TGTGCCAGCAGCAAAGGGGCAGGGGGGAGGTACGAGCAGTACTTC; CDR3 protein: CASSKGAGGRYEQYF
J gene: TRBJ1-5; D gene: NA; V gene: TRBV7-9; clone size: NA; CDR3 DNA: TGTGCCAGCAGCTTAGGCAGGGTGTTTGGTCAGCCCCAGCATTTT; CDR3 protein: CASSLGRVFGQPQHF
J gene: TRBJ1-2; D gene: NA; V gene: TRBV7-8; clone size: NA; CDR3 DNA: TGTGCCAGCAGCTTAGTGGGCAGCCCGGCGGGGTATGGCTACACCTTC; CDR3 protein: CASSLVGSPAGYGYTF
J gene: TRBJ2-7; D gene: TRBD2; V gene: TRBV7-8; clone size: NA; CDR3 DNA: TGTGCCAGCAGCTTGGGCCCGATGTTTGGGGGGGGGTCCTACGAGCAGTACTTC; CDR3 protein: CASSLGPMFGGGSYEQYF
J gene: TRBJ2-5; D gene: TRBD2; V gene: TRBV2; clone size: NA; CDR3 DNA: TGTGCCAGCAGTGGGACTAGCGGGGGACAAGAGACCCAGTACTTC; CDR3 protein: CASSGTSGGQETQYF
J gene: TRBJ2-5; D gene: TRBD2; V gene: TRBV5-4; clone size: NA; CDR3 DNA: TGTGCCAGCAGCGAAGACAGGGTCCGAGGACTAGCGGGCAACCAAGAGACCCAGTACTTC; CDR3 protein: CASSEDRVRGLAGNQETQYF
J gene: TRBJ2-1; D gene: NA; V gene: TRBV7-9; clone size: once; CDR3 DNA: TGTGCCAGCAGCTTAGCGACCCCGACCGACACGCGGGGCCTCGGGGAGCAGTTCTTC; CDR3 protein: CASSLATPTDTRGLGEQFF
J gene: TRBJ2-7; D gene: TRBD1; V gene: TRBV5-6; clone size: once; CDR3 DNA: TGTGCCAGCAGCCCTACCGGGACAGGGGGGTCCTACGAGCAGTACTTC; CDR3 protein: CASSPTGTGGSYEQYF
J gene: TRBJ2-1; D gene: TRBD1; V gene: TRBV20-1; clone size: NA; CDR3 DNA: TGCAGCCAGGCCCACCGGGACAGCTATATCTTC; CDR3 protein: CSQAHRDSYIF
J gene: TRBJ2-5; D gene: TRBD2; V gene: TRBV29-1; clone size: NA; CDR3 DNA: TGCAGCGTTGGGGCTAGCGGGAGTCCCCAAGAGACCCAGTACTTC; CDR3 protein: CSVGASGSPQETQYF
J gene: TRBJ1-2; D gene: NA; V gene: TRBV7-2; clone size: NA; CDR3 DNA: TGTGCCAGCAGCTTAGCTGGGGGGGGTAACTATGGCTACACCTTC; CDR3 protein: CASSLAGGGNYGYTF
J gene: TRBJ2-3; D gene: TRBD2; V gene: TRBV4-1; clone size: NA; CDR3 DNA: TGCGCCAGCAGCCAAGGGGAGGGCGATACGCAGTATTTT; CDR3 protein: CASSQGEGDTQYF
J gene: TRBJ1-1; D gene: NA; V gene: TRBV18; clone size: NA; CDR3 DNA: TGTGCCAGCTCACCACCGGAGGGGAAGGGCACTGAAGCTTTCTTT; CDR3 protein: CASSPPEGKGTEAFF
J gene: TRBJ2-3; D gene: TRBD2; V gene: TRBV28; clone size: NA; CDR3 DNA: TGTGCCAGCCCTCCCCCGGGACTAGCGGACCCCAGCACAGATACGCAGTATTTT; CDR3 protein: CASPPPGLADPSTDTQYF
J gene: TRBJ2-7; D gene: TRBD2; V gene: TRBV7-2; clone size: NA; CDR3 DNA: TGTGCCAGCAGCTTAGCTCTAGCGGGAACTCGGGAGCAGTACTTC; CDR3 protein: CASSLALAGTREQYF
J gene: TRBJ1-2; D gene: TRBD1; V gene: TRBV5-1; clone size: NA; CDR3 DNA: TGCGCCAGCAGCCCCCGACAGGGTGGCTACACCTTC; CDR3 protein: CASSPRQGGYTF
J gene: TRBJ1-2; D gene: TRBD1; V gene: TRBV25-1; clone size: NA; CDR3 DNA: TGTGCCAGCGGACAGGGGGCGTATGGCTACACCTTC; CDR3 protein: CASGQGAYGYTF
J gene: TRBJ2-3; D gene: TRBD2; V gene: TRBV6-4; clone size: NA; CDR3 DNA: TGTGCCAGCAGTGAGCGGGGGGCCACAGATACGCAGTATTTT; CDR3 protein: CASSERGATDTQYF
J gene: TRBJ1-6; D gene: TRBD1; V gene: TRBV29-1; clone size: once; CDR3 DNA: TGCAGCGTTGAAGGGACAGGGGGCTCCTATAATTCACCCCTCCACTTT; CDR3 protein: CSVEGTGGSYNSPLHF
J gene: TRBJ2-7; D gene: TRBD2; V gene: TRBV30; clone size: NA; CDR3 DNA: TGTGCCTGGAGTGTGGGAGGGACCTCCTACGAGCAGTACTTC; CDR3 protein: CAWSVGGTSYEQYF
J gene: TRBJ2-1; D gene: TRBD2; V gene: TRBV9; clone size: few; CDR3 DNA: TGTGCCAGCAGCCCAGCGGGGGAGGAGCAGTTCTTC; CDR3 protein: CASSPAGEEQFF
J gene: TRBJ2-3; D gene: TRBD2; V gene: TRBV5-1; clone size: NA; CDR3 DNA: TGCGCCAGCAGCTTTAGCGGGGATGCCACAGATACGCAGTATTTT; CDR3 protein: CASSFSGDATDTQYF
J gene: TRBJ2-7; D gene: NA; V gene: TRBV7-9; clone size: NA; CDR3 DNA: TGTGCCAGCAGCTTAGGCCATGGGGGCCCCACAGAGCAGTACTTC; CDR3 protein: CASSLGHGGPTEQYF
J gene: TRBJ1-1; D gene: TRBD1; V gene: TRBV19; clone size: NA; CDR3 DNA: TGTGCCAGTACCCGGGACAGGGGGATCGGGACTGAAGCTTTCTTT; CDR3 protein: CASTRDRGIGTEAFF
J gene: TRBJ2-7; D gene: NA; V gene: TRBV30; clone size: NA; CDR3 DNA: TGTGCCTGGAGTTTTGGCCCAAACTACGAGCAGTACTTC; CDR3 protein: CAWSFGPNYEQYF
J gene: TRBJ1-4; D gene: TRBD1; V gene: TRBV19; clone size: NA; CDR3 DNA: TGTGCCAGTAGTACCCGGACAGGGGCTAATGAAAAACTGTTTTTT; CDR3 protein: CASSTRTGANEKLFF
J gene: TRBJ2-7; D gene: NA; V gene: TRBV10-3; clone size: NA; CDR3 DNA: TGTGCCATCAACGAGGTGGACAGCACCTACGAGCAGTACTTC; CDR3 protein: CAINEVDSTYEQYF
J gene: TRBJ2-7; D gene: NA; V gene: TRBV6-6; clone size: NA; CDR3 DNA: TGTGCCAGCAGACGGGACTCCCTGCTCTACGAGCAGTACTTC; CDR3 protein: CASRRDSLLYEQYF
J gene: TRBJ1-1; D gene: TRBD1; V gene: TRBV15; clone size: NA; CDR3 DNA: TGTGCCACCAGCAGAGGGATAGGGGACAGGGGGTTTGTCACTGAAGCTTTCTTT; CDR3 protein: CATSRGIGDRGFVTEAFF
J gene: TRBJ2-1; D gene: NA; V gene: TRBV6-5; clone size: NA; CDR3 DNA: TGTGCCAGCAGTGAGAGGTGGAATGAGCAGTTCTTC; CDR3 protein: CASSERWNEQFF
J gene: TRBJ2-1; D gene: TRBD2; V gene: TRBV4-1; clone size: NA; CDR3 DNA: TGCGCCAGCAGCCAAGCCCCGACTAGCGGGAGCAACCTGGGGGGGTTCTTC; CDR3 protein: CASSQAPTSGSNLGGFF
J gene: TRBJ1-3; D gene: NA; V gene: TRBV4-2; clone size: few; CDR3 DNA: TGTGCCAGCAGCCAAGATGGGGCAGACTCTGGAAACACCATATATTTT; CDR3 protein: CASSQDGADSGNTIYF
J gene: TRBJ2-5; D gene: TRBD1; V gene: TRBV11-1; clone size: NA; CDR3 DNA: TGTGCCAGCAGCCCCATGGACAGGGGAGAGACCCAGTACTTC; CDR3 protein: CASSPMDRGETQYF
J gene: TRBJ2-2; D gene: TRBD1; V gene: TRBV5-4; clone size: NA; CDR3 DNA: TGTGCCAGCAGCCGAGACGAACAGGGGGCAAGGACCGGGGAGCTGTTTTTT; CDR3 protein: CASSRDEQGARTGELFF
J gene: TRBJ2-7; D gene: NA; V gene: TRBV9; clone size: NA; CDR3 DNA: TGTGCCAGCAGCGTAGGCGGTGGGGCAGGCACCTACGAGCAGTACTTC; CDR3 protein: CASSVGGGAGTYEQYF
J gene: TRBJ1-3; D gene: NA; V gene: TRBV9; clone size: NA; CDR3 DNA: TGTGCCAGCAGCGTAGGGGGGCCTGGAAACACCATATATTTT; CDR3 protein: CASSVGGPGNTIYF
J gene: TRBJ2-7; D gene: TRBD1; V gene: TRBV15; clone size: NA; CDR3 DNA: TGTGCCACCAGCAGTGATGGGACAGGGGAGGTGCAGTACTTC; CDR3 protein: CATSSDGTGEVQYF
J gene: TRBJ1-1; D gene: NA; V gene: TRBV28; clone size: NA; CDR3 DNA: TGTGCCAGCAGCCTCAGACAGAACACTGAAGCTTTCTTT; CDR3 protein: CASSLRQNTEAFF
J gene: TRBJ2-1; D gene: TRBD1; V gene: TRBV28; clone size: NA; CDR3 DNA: TGTGCCAGCAGAAGCCCCGGGGACAGTACCTACAATGAGCAGTTCTTC; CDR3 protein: CASRSPGDSTYNEQFF
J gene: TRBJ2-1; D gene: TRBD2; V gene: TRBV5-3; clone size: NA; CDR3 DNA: TGTGCCAGAAGCTTGGCTAGCGGGAGGGGCTATGAGCAGTTCTTC; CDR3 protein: CARSLASGRGYEQFF
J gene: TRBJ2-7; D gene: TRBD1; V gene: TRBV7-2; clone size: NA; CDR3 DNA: TGTGCCAGCAGCTCCCCCGGGACAGCCCGCTCCTACGAGCAGTACTTC; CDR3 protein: CASSSPGTARSYEQYF
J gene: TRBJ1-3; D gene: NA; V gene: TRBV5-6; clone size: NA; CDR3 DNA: TGTGCCAGCAGCTTGTGGCGGGGGACTGGAAACACCATATATTTT; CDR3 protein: CASSLWRGTGNTIYF
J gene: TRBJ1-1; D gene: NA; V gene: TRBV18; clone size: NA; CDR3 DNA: TGTGCCAGCTCACCGCAGGGTGTAGCGGACACTGAAGCTTTCTTT; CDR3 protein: CASSPQGVADTEAFF
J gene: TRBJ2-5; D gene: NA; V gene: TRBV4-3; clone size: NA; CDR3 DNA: TGCGCCAGCAGCCCCTTGGGGGGTCAAGAGACCCAGTACTTC; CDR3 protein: CASSPLGGQETQYF